Listed below are T cell receptor beta chains from one sample, sequenced in a study of CD8 T cells in Susac syndrome. MiXCR, run by TCRdb on the immunoSEQ multiplex PCR reads, gives a single entry per CDR3 protein. This sample has some 300,000 distinct CDR3 sequences; about nine tenths occur once, and the top ten carry roughly 0.2%. Material: CD8+ T cells from PBMCs. The origin of the receptors is a human donor with multiple sclerosis. Each CDR3 is given with its conserved first and last residue. D genes are given only for firm matches. Clone size is given for some rows only: seen once, a few or many times, or a class if the clone is expanded.

size	V	J	D	DNA	CDR3
.	TRBV30	TRBJ2-7	.	TGTGCCTGGAGTGTAGTAGCGCCGACGTACGAGCAGTACTTC	CAWSVVAPTYEQYF
.	TRBV9	TRBJ1-1	.	TGTGCCAGCAGCGTAGGTGGGGGCACCACTGAAGCTTTCTTT	CASSVGGGTTEAFF
.	TRBV7-9	TRBJ2-3	TRBD2	TGTGCCAGCAGCGCCCCGGGACTAGACTCTTCCACAGATACGCAGTATTTT	CASSAPGLDSSTDTQYF
.	TRBV15	TRBJ2-5	.	TGTGCCACCAGAAGTGAGTGGGGAGAGACCCAGTACTTC	CATRSEWGETQYF
.	TRBV7-9	TRBJ2-5	.	TGTGCCAGCAGCTTAGTGACCCTGATACAAGAGACCCAGTACTTC	CASSLVTLIQETQYF
.	TRBV20-1	TRBJ2-5	.	TGCAGTGCCCGGACGGCCCAAGAGACCCAGTACTTC	CSARTAQETQYF
once	TRBV5-1	TRBJ2-7	.	TGCGCCAGCAGCTTGAACCTCGACGAGCAGTACTTC	CASSLNLDEQYF
once	TRBV6-4	TRBJ2-3	TRBD1	TGTGCCAGCAGTGAGATTGGAGGACAGGGCACAGATACGCAGTATTTT	CASSEIGGQGTDTQYF
.	TRBV2	TRBJ2-3	TRBD1	TGTGCCAGTTCGACAGGGGGAGAGGATACGCAGTATTTT	CASSTGGEDTQYF
.	TRBV12-3/TRBV12-4	TRBJ1-5	.	TGTGCCAGCAGTTTAGCAGGGGCTCAGCCCCAGCATTTT	CASSLAGAQPQHF
.	TRBV27	TRBJ2-1	TRBD2	TGTGCCAGCCTCTACATGGGTCCTAGCGGTCCTTACAATGAGCAGTTCTTC	CASLYMGPSGPYNEQFF
.	TRBV4-1	TRBJ2-1	TRBD2	TGCGCCAGCAGCCAAGTGTCTCTAGCGGCCTACAATGAGCAGTTCTTC	CASSQVSLAAYNEQFF
.	TRBV23-1	TRBJ2-1	.	TGCGCCAGCAGTCAATCTGCAGGGCACCCCTACAATGAGCAGTTCTTC	CASSQSAGHPYNEQFF
.	TRBV28	TRBJ2-1	.	TGTGCCAGCAGTTTAACTAGCAGACCCAATGAGCAGTTCTTC	CASSLTSRPNEQFF
.	TRBV20-1	TRBJ1-2	TRBD1	TGCAGTGCTAGAGATCTTGGGACAGGCTATGGCTACACCTTC	CSARDLGTGYGYTF
.	TRBV29-1	TRBJ2-1	.	TGCAGCGTTCAGGGGCGGGGCTCCTCCTACAATGAGCAGTTCTTC	CSVQGRGSSYNEQFF
.	TRBV6-5	TRBJ1-1	.	TGTGCCAGCAGTTACTTCCAGGGTGGGTACACTGAAGCTTTCTTT	CASSYFQGGYTEAFF
.	TRBV11-2	TRBJ1-4	.	TGTGCCAGCAGCTTAGATCAGTCGTGGACAGCTGAAAAACTGTTTTTT	CASSLDQSWTAEKLFF
.	TRBV5-4	TRBJ1-2	.	TGTGCCAGCAGCTTGGCTCCGAGGGACCGTAACTATGGCTACACCTTC	CASSLAPRDRNYGYTF
.	TRBV5-5	TRBJ2-7	TRBD1	TGTGCCAGCAGCTTCCAACAGGGGCCCTACGAGCAGTACTTC	CASSFQQGPYEQYF
.	TRBV20-1	TRBJ2-5	TRBD2	TGCAGTGCCGTGGGACTAGCGGGAGGGCCACCCAAGACCCAGTACTTC	CSAVGLAGGPPKTQYF
few	TRBV30	TRBJ2-5	.	TGTGCCTGGAGTGTAGGGATGGAAGAGACCCAGTACTTC	CAWSVGMEETQYF
.	TRBV20-1	TRBJ2-5	.	TGCAGTGCTGATCTCGGGGCAGAGTACCAAGAGACCCAGTACTTC	CSADLGAEYQETQYF
.	TRBV3-1	TRBJ2-5	TRBD2	TGTGCCAGCAGCCTCGGACTAGCGGGCCCTGAGACCCAGTACTTC	CASSLGLAGPETQYF
.	TRBV6-6	TRBJ2-1	.	TGTGCCAGCAGTTACTCGAGTCAGTACTACAATGAGCAGTTCTTC	CASSYSSQYYNEQFF
.	TRBV20-1	TRBJ1-3	.	TGCAGTGTGCTTTGGGGAAACACCATATATTTT	CSVLWGNTIYF
.	TRBV7-9	TRBJ1-1	.	TGTGCCAGCAGCTCCCGTTGGCAGATGGGAACTGAAGCTTTCTTT	CASSSRWQMGTEAFF
.	TRBV6-2/TRBV6-3	TRBJ2-1	.	TGTGCCAGCAGTTACTCGAGCCCCGAGCAGTTCTTC	CASSYSSPEQFF
.	TRBV29-1	TRBJ2-7	TRBD1	TGCAGCGTACAGACAGGGTCTAGGGACGAGCAGTACTTC	CSVQTGSRDEQYF
.	TRBV6-2/TRBV6-3	TRBJ1-5	TRBD1	TGTGCCAGCACCCCGGGACAGGGCCATCAGCCCCAGCATTTT	CASTPGQGHQPQHF
once	TRBV27	TRBJ2-1	TRBD2	TGTGCCAGCAGTGTTACCTTAGCGGGAGGGGGGAATGAGCAGTTCTTC	CASSVTLAGGGNEQFF
.	TRBV27	TRBJ2-5	.	TGTGCCAGCAGTTTAAACGGGGGAGAGACCCAGTACTTC	CASSLNGGETQYF
.	TRBV6-6	TRBJ2-7	.	TGTGCCAGCAGTTACGGCCGGGACGGATACGAGCAGTACTTC	CASSYGRDGYEQYF
.	TRBV6-6	TRBJ2-7	.	TGTGCCAGCAGTTACCCGCCCCATCCCTACGAGCAGTACTTC	CASSYPPHPYEQYF
.	TRBV6-2/TRBV6-3	TRBJ1-5	.	TGTGCCAGCAGTTATTTTAACCCACAGGGAAATCAGCCCCAGCATTTT	CASSYFNPQGNQPQHF
.	TRBV11-2	TRBJ2-4	.	TGTGCCAGCAGCCCAGGGGAGAAGATTCGAAACATTCAGTACTTC	CASSPGEKIRNIQYF
.	TRBV4-1	TRBJ2-5	.	TGCGCCAGCAGCCAAGTCCGGGGCCAAGAGACCCAGTACTTC	CASSQVRGQETQYF
few	TRBV7-3	TRBJ2-7	.	TGTGCCAGCAGCTTCGGCAATTCCTACGAGCAGTACTTC	CASSFGNSYEQYF
.	TRBV18	TRBJ1-2	TRBD1	TGTGCCAGCTCCTGCGACAGGGGGCGAAGCTATGGCTACACCTTC	CASSCDRGRSYGYTF
.	TRBV4-3	TRBJ1-3	.	TGCGCCAGCAGCCAGGGCAGTGGGAGCGGCGCTGACACCATATATTTT	CASSQGSGSGADTIYF
.	TRBV6-2/TRBV6-3	TRBJ2-7	TRBD1	TGTGCCAGCAGCAACGACAGGGGAGGACCCTACGAGCAGTACTTC	CASSNDRGGPYEQYF
.	TRBV29-1	TRBJ1-1	.	TGCAGCGTTACTCTCACAGCATCCGAAGCTTTCTTT	CSVTLTASEAFF
.	TRBV5-7	TRBJ2-5	.	TGTGCCAGCAGCTACCCGAGGGGAAGTCAGTACCAAGAGACCCAGTACTTC	CASSYPRGSQYQETQYF
once	TRBV27	TRBJ2-1	TRBD2	TGTGCCAGCAGTAGGCGGGGGGGTGCTAATGAGCAGTTCTTC	CASSRRGGANEQFF
few	TRBV6-5	TRBJ2-5	.	TGTGCCAGCAGTTACGAGGAGAGGGGGGAGACCCAGTACTTC	CASSYEERGETQYF
.	TRBV20-1	TRBJ1-4	.	TGCAGTGCCCCCGGGCCCGGGGATGAAAAACTGTTTTTT	CSAPGPGDEKLFF
.	TRBV5-1	TRBJ1-4	.	TGCGCCAGCACCCCAGACCTGGAAAGCGAAAAACTGTTTTTT	CASTPDLESEKLFF
.	TRBV29-1	TRBJ2-2	.	TGCAGCGTTGATGGACAGTCGAACACCGGGGAGCTGTTTTTT	CSVDGQSNTGELFF
.	TRBV7-9	TRBJ2-1	.	TGTGCCCTTTGGGGAGGACCAAGCTACAATGAGCAGTTCTTC	CALWGGPSYNEQFF
.	TRBV14	TRBJ1-2	TRBD1	TGTGCCAGCAGCCTCGACAGGGGTGCTTATGGCTACACCTTC	CASSLDRGAYGYTF
.	TRBV19	TRBJ2-7	.	TGTGCCAGTACTGAGGGGCTACATGACGAGCAGTACTTC	CASTEGLHDEQYF